This record concerns one T cell receptor (beta chain) sequence. These data originate in a study of T-cell memory formation after mild COVID-19. The CDR3 extends over 14 amino acids. The V and J ends lost 0 bases and 0 bases respectively, with 6 bases between them. Germline CDR1 reads SGDLS; CDR2 reads YYNGEE. TCR alpha and TCR beta cDNA libraries carrying sample barcodes and UMIs came from 5'RACE with constant-segment primers. MiXCR, run by TCRdb on the 5' RACE reads, gives a single entry per CDR3 protein. The sample lists roughly 250,000 distinct CDR3 sequences, approximately 15% seen once, with roughly 21% in the top ten.

This chain joins TRBV9 and TRBJ2-5; D is undetermined. This clonotype was obtained from a man aged 18 to 30 who had mild COVID-19 (a few samples of this study predate the infection). Cell type and time point are not known. The sequenced sample consisted of PBMCs or a T cell subset sorted from them (not recorded which). The CDR3 bases are TGTGCCAGCAGCGTAGACTCGTACCAAGAGACCCAGTACTTC. Translation: CASSVDSYQETQYF.